In its sample, the clone carrying this T cell receptor beta chain was seen a few times. RNA extraction and reverse transcription yielded cDNA as sequencing template. Data came from immunoSEQ multiplex PCR; TCRdb stores just in-frame clones and leaves some out. The repertoire holds about 7,400 clones, with 64% as singletons. This entry belongs to a study of CD8+ T cells in alopecia areata. Treatment denoted: oral pan-JAK inhibitor, 5-10 mg twice daily. Collection of lesional scalp punch biopsies and peripheral blood was performed in alopecia areata patients. Deletions cut 5 bases from V and 5 bases from J, with 16 bases between. The CDR3 consists of 14 residues. The germline V gene has CDR1 MDHEN and CDR2 SYDVKM.

This rearrangement joins TRBV28 to TRBJ2-7; D is uncertain. This TCR came from a human donor with alopecia areata. Material: skin, obtained at week 4, from a patient treated with tofacitinib. The CDR3 protein is CASSPLPGLDEQYF. The CDR3 nucleotides are TGTGCCAGCAGTCCTCTCCCGGGTCTCGACGAGCAGTACTTC.